This T cell receptor beta chain was profiled in a study of T-cell reconstitution after alpha-beta-depleted transplantation in children. In this sample, this clonotype turned up many times. The length of the CDR3 is 16 residues. Looked up from germline, CDR1 is MDHEN and CDR2 is SYDVKM. V trimming: 0 bases; J trimming: 1 base; junction bases outside the gene matches: 1. Unique molecular identifiers tagged the TCRbeta library. TCRdb fed the PCR reads into MiXCR, producing one record per CDR3 protein. The data hold about 230,000 distinct CDR3 sequences, with about 11% observed a single time. This receptor was taken from a human donor who donated a stem cell graft to a child with acute lymphoblastic leukemia. This chain uses TRBV28 with TRBJ2-5; 11 bases are a match to TRBD1. This material consisted of PBMCs from the stem cell graft donor, taken from the stem cell graft. CDR3 DNA: TGTGCCAGCAGTTTATGGGGACAGGGGGGCCAAGAGACCCAGTACTTC. The encoded protein is CASSLWGQGGQETQYF.